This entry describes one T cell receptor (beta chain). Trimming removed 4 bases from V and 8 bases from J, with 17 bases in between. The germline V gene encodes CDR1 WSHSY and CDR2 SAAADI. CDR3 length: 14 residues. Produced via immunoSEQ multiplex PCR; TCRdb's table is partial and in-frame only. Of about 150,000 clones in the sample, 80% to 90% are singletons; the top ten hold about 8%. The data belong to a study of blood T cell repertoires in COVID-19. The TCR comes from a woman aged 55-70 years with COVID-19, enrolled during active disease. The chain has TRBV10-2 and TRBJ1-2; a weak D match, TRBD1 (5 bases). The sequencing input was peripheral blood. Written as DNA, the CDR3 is TGCGCCAGCAGTGCGCAGGGAAAACCCCGCGGCTACACCTTC. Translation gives CASSAQGKPRGYTF.